This TCR beta chain was captured by sequencing in a study of memory CD4+ T cells and cytomegalovirus serostatus. Clones were sequenced by immunoSEQ multiplex PCR, and TCRdb holds only the in-frame ones, with some missing. The sample yields almost 55,000 clones, around three quarters seen once. This clone was counted a few times. The J segment lost 6 bases and the V segment lost 0 bases, leaving 4 bases of the junction unmatched. The V gene's germline CDR1 is SGHRS and CDR2 YFSETQ. The length of the CDR3 is 16 residues. Single viable CD3+CD4+CD8-CD45RO+ cells were sorted as the memory CD4+ T cells. The rearrangement links TRBV5-1 to TRBJ2-1; 12 nucleotides align to TRBD2. The TCR sequence derives from an adult in good health and CMV-seronegative. Sequenced input: memory CD4+ T cells from blood. CDR3 DNA: TGCGCCAGCAGCTTGGTTGGGACTAGCGGGTCCAATGAGCAGTTCTTC. Its protein product is CASSLVGTSGSNEQFF.